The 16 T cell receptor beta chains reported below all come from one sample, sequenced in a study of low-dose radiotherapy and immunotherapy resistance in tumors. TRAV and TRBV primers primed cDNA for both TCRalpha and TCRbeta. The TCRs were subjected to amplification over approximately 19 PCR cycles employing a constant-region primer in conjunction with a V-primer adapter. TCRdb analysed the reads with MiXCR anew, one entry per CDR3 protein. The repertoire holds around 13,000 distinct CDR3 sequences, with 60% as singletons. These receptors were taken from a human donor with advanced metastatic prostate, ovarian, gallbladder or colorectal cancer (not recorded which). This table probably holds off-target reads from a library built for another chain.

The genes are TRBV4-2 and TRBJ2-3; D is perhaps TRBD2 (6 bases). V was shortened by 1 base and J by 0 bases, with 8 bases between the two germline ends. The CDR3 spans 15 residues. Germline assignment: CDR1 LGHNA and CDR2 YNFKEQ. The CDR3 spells CASSQAGLSTDTQYF. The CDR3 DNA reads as TGTGCCAGCAGCCAAGCGGGACTTAGCACAGATACGCAGTATTTT.

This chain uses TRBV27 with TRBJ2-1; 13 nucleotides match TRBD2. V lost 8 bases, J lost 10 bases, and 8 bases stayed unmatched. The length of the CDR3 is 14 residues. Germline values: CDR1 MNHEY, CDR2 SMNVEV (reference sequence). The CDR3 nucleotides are TGTGCCAGCCGAGGACTAGCGGGAGCTGGGGAGCAGTTCTTC. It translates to CASRGLAGAGEQFF.

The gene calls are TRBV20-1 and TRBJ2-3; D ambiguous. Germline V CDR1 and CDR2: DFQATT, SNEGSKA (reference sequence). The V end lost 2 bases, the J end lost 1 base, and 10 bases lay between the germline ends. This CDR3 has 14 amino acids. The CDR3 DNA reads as TGCAGTGCTAGAAGCGAACTTCGCACAGATACGCAGTATTTT. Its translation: CSARSELRTDTQYF.

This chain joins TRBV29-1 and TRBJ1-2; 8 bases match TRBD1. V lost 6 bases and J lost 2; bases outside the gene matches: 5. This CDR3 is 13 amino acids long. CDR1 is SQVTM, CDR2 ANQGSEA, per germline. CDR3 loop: CSVGTGPNYGYTF. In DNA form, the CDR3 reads TGCAGCGTCGGGACAGGACCGAACTATGGCTACACCTTC.

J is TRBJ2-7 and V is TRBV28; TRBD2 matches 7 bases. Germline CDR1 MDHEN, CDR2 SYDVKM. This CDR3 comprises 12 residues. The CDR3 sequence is CATRGLVYEQYF. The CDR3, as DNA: TGTGCGACCAGAGGACTAGTGTACGAGCAGTACTTC.

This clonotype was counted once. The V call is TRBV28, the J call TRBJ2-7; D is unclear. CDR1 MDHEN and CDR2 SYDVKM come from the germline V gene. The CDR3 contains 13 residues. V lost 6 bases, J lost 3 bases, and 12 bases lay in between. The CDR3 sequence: CASRSVVNYEQYF. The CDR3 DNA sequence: TGTGCCAGCAGGTCGGTTGTAAACTACGAGCAGTACTTC.

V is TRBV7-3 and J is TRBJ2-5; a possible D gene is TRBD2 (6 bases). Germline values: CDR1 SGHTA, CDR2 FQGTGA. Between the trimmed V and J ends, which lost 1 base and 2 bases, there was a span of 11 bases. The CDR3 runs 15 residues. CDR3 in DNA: TGTGCCAGCAGCTTAATGGGAGGACATCAAGAGACCCAGTACTTC. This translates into CASSLMGGHQETQYF.

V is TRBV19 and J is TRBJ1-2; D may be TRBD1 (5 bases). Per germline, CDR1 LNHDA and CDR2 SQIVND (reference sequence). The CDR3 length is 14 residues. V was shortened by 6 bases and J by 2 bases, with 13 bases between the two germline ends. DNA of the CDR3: TGTGCCAGTAGGACATGGACATCCAACTATGGCTACACCTTC. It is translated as CASRTWTSNYGYTF.

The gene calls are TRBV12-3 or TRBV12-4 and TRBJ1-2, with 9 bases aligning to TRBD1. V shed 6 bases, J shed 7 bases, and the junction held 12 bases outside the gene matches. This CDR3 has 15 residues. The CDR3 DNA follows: TGTGCCAGCAGCTATCGACAGGGGGGATTTTCTGGCTACACCTTC. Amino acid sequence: CASSYRQGGFSGYTF.

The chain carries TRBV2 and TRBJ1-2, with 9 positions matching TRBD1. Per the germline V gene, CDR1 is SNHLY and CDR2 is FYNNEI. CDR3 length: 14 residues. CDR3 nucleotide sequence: TGTGCGAACCCTCCGGGGACAGGGAGGTATGGCTACACCTTC. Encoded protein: CANPPGTGRYGYTF.

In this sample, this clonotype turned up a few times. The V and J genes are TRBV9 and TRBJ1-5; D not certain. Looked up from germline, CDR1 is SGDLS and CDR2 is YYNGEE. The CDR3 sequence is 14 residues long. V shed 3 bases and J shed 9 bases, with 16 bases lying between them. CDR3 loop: CASSADGRGSPQHF. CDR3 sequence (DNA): TGTGCCAGCAGCGCTGACGGCCGGGGATCGCCCCAGCATTTT.

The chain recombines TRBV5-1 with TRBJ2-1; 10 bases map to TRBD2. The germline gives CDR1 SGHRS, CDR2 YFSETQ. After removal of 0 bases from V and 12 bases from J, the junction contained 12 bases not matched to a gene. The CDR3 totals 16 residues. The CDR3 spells CASSLGALAGSEAQFF. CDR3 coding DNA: TGCGCCAGCAGCTTGGGGGCACTAGCGGGAAGTGAGGCGCAGTTCTTC.

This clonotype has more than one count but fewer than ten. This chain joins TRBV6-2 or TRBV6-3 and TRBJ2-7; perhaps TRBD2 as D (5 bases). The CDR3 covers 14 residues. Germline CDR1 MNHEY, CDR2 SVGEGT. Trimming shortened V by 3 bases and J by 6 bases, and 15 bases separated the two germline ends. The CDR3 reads CASSYLERASEQYF. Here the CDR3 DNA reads TGTGCCAGCAGTTATTTGGAGAGGGCGAGCGAGCAGTACTTC.

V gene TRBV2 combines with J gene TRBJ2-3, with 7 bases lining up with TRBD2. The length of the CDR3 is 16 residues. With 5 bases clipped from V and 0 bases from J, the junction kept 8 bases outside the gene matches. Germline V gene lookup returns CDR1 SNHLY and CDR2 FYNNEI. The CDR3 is CASSSYGLESTDTQYF. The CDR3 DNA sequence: TGTGCCAGCAGTTCCTACGGACTAGAAAGCACAGATACGCAGTATTTT.

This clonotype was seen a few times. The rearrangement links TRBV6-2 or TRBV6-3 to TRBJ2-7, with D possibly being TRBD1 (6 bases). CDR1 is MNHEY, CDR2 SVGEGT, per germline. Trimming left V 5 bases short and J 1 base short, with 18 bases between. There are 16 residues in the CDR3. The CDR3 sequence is CASSTDPDRSSYEQYF. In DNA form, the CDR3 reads TGTGCCAGCAGTACCGACCCCGACAGGTCGTCCTACGAGCAGTACTTC.

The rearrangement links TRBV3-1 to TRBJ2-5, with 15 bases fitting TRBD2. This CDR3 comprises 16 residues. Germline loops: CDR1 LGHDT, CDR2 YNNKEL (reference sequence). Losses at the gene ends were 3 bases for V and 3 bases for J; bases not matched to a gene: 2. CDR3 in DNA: TGTGCCAGCAGCCAGGGGACTAGCGGGGGGAAAGAGACCCAGTACTTC. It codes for CASSQGTSGGKETQYF.